This T cell receptor beta chain was observed in a study of OX40 agonist ivuxolimab in advanced cancers. Context from the whole study: Ivuxolimab was an agonistic, fully human IgG2 monoclonal antibody directed against OX40 (CD134), a costimulatory receptor. Among the approximately 50 dose-escalation patients, approximately 20 had hepatocellular carcinoma, approximately 15 melanoma, 9 renal cell carcinoma and 9 head and neck cancer. Three dose-escalation patients achieved partial responses, one with hepatocellular carcinoma and two with cutaneous melanoma. In the dose-escalation cohort, 70% to 85% of patients were male, and the mean age was 60 years with a range of 23 to 79. The paper reports the monotherapy dose-escalation portion (N of about 52 patients) of the phase I ivuxolimab trial. The point of sequencing TCRbeta in the periphery was to test whether ivuxolimab changed TCR sequence diversity and drove clonal T-cell expansion. Patients were allowed to have had prior anti-PD-1, anti-PD-L1 or anti-CTLA-4 therapy, and around two fifths of the dose-escalation patients had been treated with checkpoint inhibitors. Intravenous ivuxolimab was administered to patients every 2 weeks at six dose levels: 0.01, 0.1, 0.3, 1.5, 3 and 10 mg/kg.

To sequence the TCRbeta CDR3 region, genomic DNA was isolated from the sorted cells. The immunoSEQ Assay was used to sequence the TCRbeta CDR3 regions. In TCRdb, the immuneACCESS table is reduced to in-frame sequences with V and J assigned. These tables do not hold every clone; where another copy was compared, an unresolved V gene accounts for under half, and the others remain unexplained. Across this sample there are roughly 69,000 clones, with about 87% seen only once. About 3.9% of the sample is taken by the ten largest. Patients with a history of autoimmune disease or receiving systemic immunosuppression were excluded from the trial. In every dose cohort, peripheral blood was drawn for TCR sequencing at baseline, cycle 4 day 1, and cycle 7 day 1. The samples were taken from a phase I, first-in-human, multicenter, open-label dose-escalation trial of ivuxolimab. Adults with locally advanced or metastatic melanoma, renal cell carcinoma, hepatocellular carcinoma or head and neck squamous cell carcinoma were enrolled in the trial. Before TCR sequencing, CD4+ T cells and CD8+ T cells from peripheral blood were sorted into separate populations.

Study-level results and caveats: Low levels of normalized T-cell clonal expansion were also shown by some nonresponding patients. After ivuxolimab, expanded clones were on average more numerous among CD8+ T cells than among CD4+ T cells. At doses of 0.1 to 3.0 mg/kg, clonal expansion of both CD4+ and CD8+ blood T cells was observed from baseline to week 6. In partial responders in the 0.1-3.0 mg/kg groups, normalized peripheral clonal expansion was found to be among the lowest, especially among CD8+ T cells. Which antigens the clonally expanded peripheral T cells were specific for was not determined.

The CDR3 covers 14 residues, taking in both the cysteine and the phenylalanine. The retained sequence is limited to the CDR3, 42 bases, with the frame set at the first base. From the germline V gene, CDR1 is KGHSH and CDR2 is LQKENI. Clipping removes 2 bases from V and 14 bases from J, with 9 as the unmatched junction base count. In regard to this clone: The antigen this receptor binds is unknown. No much larger clone is present one base from it, and per-base qualities are unavailable.

The V and J genes are TRBV18 and TRBJ1-6, with 7 junctional bases fitting TRBD1. The origin of this receptor is an adult with an advanced solid tumor such as melanoma, head and neck, liver or kidney cancer. The material sequenced was CD4+ or CD8+ T cells sorted from blood, taken in a trial of the OX40 agonist ivuxolimab. The DNA sequence follows: TGTGCCAGCTCACCAGACAGGGCGGGTTCGGCCCTCCACTTT. The encoded protein is CASSPDRAGSALHF.